This T cell receptor beta chain was identified during a study of cytomegalovirus exposure and HLA in healthy donors. Study findings and constraints: A later analysis reportedly found that, within productive TCRs, an Asian-associated ancestry cluster had fewer N-insertions than the mean observed across the roughly 610 donors.

This CDR3 is 13 amino acids long. Trimming took 7 bases from V and 2 from J, leaving 10 bases between them. Germline CDR1 and CDR2: LGHNT and FRNRAP. Regarding this clone: Its cognate antigen is unknown.

PCR used 60 Vbeta primers and 13 Jbeta primers. TCRdb's copy holds only in-frame clones and misses some; the assay was immunoSEQ multiplex PCR. Among over 120,000 clones listed, 70% were seen once. Donors consisted of healthy bone marrow donors. The TCR comes from a woman aged 60 to 75 in good health and CMV-seropositive. The rearrangement links TRBV12-5 to TRBJ2-3; D possibly corresponds to TRBD2 (5 bases). Sequences were obtained from PBMCs. The CDR3 loop reads CASEAADTDTQYF. The CDR3 DNA sequence: TGTGCTAGTGAAGCGGCAGACACAGATACGCAGTATTTT.